The clone carrying this TCR beta chain was counted only a few times. Its matching antigen is unknown. This sample is drawn from a study of beta chain features in type 1 diabetes. Study outcomes and limitations: TCRB CDR3s were moderately but significantly shorter in Type 1 diabetes patients in all four CD4+ subsets. VDJ junctions in type 1 diabetes patients carried more deletions and fewer insertions.

The entirety of the isolated RNA underwent reverse transcription, so expressed TCRB transcripts were sequenced. Method: immunoSEQ multiplex PCR; TCRdb's copy keeps in-frame clones and lacks some. This table has 600,000 to 700,000 clones, around 11% appearing once. What was sequenced was naive CD4+ T cells from blood. This clonotype originated in a man between 25 and 39 years old with type 1 diabetes.

The CDR3 protein is CSVGGSRTSDHYEQYF. The CDR3 coding sequence is TGCAGCGTTGGGGGAAGCAGGACATCGGACCACTACGAGCAGTACTTC. V gene TRBV29-1 combines with J gene TRBJ2-7; the D gene is possibly TRBD1 (5 bases). The CDR3 runs 16 residues. The germline V gene encodes CDR1 SQVTM and CDR2 ANQGSEA. The ends were cut back, 4 bases at V and 3 bases at J, with 22 bases in the middle.